The clone carrying this TCR beta chain was counted a few times. The germline CDR1 and CDR2 sequences are ENHRY and SYGVKD. The length of the CDR3 is 17 residues. The V and J ends lost 0 bases and 5 bases respectively, with 17 bases between them. Unique molecular identifiers were incorporated into the prepared TCRbeta library. TCRdb re-derived calls from the PCR reads in MiXCR, one entry per CDR3 protein. In the table there are a few hundred thousand distinct CDR3 sequences, under 13% of which are singletons. The sample comes from a study of T-cell reconstitution after alpha-beta-depleted transplantation in children.

Source: PBMCs from the stem cell graft donor, taken from the stem cell graft. The rearrangement links TRBV10-3 to TRBJ2-1; possible D gene TRBD2, 6 bases. This TCR was recovered from a human donor who donated a stem cell graft to a child with acute lymphoblastic leukemia. CDR3 protein: CAISESTTVSGHNEQFF. Here the CDR3 DNA reads TGTGCCATCAGTGAGTCGACAACGGTGAGCGGGCACAATGAGCAGTTCTTC.